Listed here are 28 T cell receptor beta chains from one sample, sequenced in a study of graft-versus-host responses after intestinal transplantation. No antigen has been identified for these receptors. Some clones are missing from TCRdb's copy, which holds only in-frame ones; the method was immunoSEQ multiplex PCR. The table has over 65,000 clones, about nine tenths seen once. The sequences come from unstimulated CD4+ T cells sorted from spleen or lymph node cells, collected before intestinal transplant. The receptors derive from a human donor who received an intestinal transplant.

The CDR3 coding sequence is TGTGCCAGCAGTTACGGAGCGGGGGGCGAGCAGTACTTC. It specifies CASSYGAGGEQYF. The chain employs TRBV6-5 and TRBJ2-7, with 9 bases aligning to TRBD2. The ends lost 2 bases at V and 6 bases at J; junction bases unmatched: 2. Per germline, CDR1 MNHEY and CDR2 SVGAGI. The CDR3 consists of 13 residues.

V gene TRBV7-2 combines with J gene TRBJ2-7; tentatively, D is TRBD1 (6 bases). Germline V CDR1 and CDR2: SGHTA, FQGNSA. Trimming took off 8 bases at V and 5 bases at J, with 22 bases between the two ends. The CDR3 contains 15 residues. The CDR3 DNA reads TGTGCCAGCGGGTGGGTTCCCCAGGGGAGTGACGAGCAGTACTTC. Its translation is CASGWVPQGSDEQYF.

The gene calls are TRBV7-2 and TRBJ1-2; tentatively, D is TRBD1 (5 bases). Trimming pared 1 base from V and 4 bases from J, leaving 16 bases between. CDR3 length: 16 residues. The germline V gene encodes CDR1 SGHTA and CDR2 FQGNSA. The CDR3 DNA sequence: TGTGCCAGCAGCTTAGGGTCAGGGTGGGGTGGCTATGGCTACACCTTC. Protein product: CASSLGSGWGGYGYTF.

The chain couples TRBV7-8 to TRBJ2-2; TRBD1 is a possible D gene (6 bases). Germline lookup yields CDR1 SGHVS and CDR2 FQNEAQ. The CDR3 length is 14 residues. Deletions cut 5 bases from V and 1 base from J, with 8 bases between. CDR3 sequence: CASSPDRNTGELFF. In nucleotides, the CDR3 is TGTGCCAGCAGCCCGGACAGGAACACCGGGGAGCTGTTTTTT. The full variable domain, with the rest looked up from reference TRBV7-8 and TRBJ2-2, is GAGVSQSPRYKVAKRGQDVALRCDPISGHVSLFWYQQALGQGPEFLTYFQNEAQLDKSGLPSDRFFAERPEGSVSTLKIQRTQQEDSAVYLCASSPDRNTGELFFGEGSRLTVL.

The CDR3 here is CASRPGLTGFSYEQYF. CDR3 DNA sequence: TGCGCCAGCCGGCCGGGTCTGACAGGGTTTTCCTACGAGCAGTACTTC. The rearrangement joins TRBV5-1 to TRBJ2-7, with 7 bases aligning to TRBD1. This CDR3 has 16 residues. The germline CDR1 and CDR2 sequences are SGHRS and YFSETQ. With 7 bases clipped from V and 1 base from J, the junction kept 14 bases outside the gene matches.

This clone was seen just once. CDR3 amino acids: CASSLDATGPETQYF. The CDR3 DNA reads TGTGCCAGCAGCTTAGATGCAACAGGGCCAGAGACCCAGTACTTC. This chain joins TRBV11-2 and TRBJ2-5; the D gene is possibly TRBD1 (6 bases). Germline values: CDR1 SGHAT, CDR2 FQNNGV. V was pared by 0 bases and J by 4 bases, with 12 bases between. This CDR3 has 15 amino acids.

The chain carries TRBV6-1 and TRBJ2-7; the match to TRBD1 covers 9 bases. Germline V gene data show CDR1 as MNHNS and CDR2 as SASEGT. V gave up 3 bases and J gave up 6 bases; unmatched junction bases: 12. This CDR3 contains 16 residues. The CDR3 DNA sequence: TGTGCCAGCAGTGATCGCACCGGGACAGGGATACGCGAGCAGTACTTC. It translates to CASSDRTGTGIREQYF.

The chain carries TRBV19 and TRBJ1-6; maybe TRBD1 (6 bases). Germline V gene sequence: CDR1 LNHDA, CDR2 SQIVND (reference sequence). The CDR3 sequence is 16 residues long. V lost 4 bases to trimming and J lost 5 bases, with 15 bases between them. The CDR3 DNA is TGTGCCAGTAGTACCGGACAGCTCGTTGATAATTCACCCCTCCACTTT. Protein sequence: CASSTGQLVDNSPLHF. Filled out from reference TRBV19 and TRBJ1-6, the complete variable domain reads DGGITQSPKYLFRKEGQNVTLSCEQNLNHDAMYWYRQDPGQGLRLIYYSQIVNDFQKGDIAEGYSVSREKKESFPLTVTSAQKNPTAFYLCASSTGQLVDNSPLHFGNGTRLTVT.

The V call is TRBV6-1, the J call TRBJ1-1; 10 nucleotides agree with TRBD1. The CDR3 sequence is 15 residues long. Germline CDR1 reads MNHNS; CDR2 reads SASEGT. With V trimmed by 5 bases and J by 4 bases, 7 bases remained unmatched. The CDR3 loop is CASSTRTGGGTEAFF. CDR3 in DNA: TGTGCCAGCAGTACCCGGACAGGGGGGGGCACTGAAGCTTTCTTT.

This rearrangement joins TRBV25-1 to TRBJ1-2, with 7 bases identical to TRBD1. Germline V gives CDR1 MGHDK, CDR2 SYGVNS. With V trimmed by 3 bases and J by 7 bases, 8 bases remained unmatched. This CDR3 is 14 amino acids long. CDR3 nucleotides: TGTGCCAGCAGTGATACAGGGGCTGTTAGTGGCTACACCTTC. Amino acid sequence: CASSDTGAVSGYTF.

The rearrangement links TRBV19 to TRBJ1-5; 8 bases line up with TRBD1. V was pared by 1 base and J by 5 bases, with 4 bases of the junction left unmatched. Germline assignment: CDR1 LNHDA and CDR2 SQIVND (reference sequence). The length of the CDR3 is 15 residues. In DNA, the CDR3 is TGTGCCAGTAGTATAGTACAGGGGGGGGATCAGCCCCAGCATTTT. Residues: CASSIVQGGDQPQHF.

CDR3 DNA sequence: TGTGCCAGCAGCCAAGCTAGCGGGGGGGCGTCATTTTATGAGCAGTTCTTC. It translates to CASSQASGGASFYEQFF. The V call is TRBV14, the J call TRBJ2-1, with 12 bases that match TRBD2. The CDR3 spans 17 residues. Germline V gene lookup returns CDR1 SGHDN and CDR2 FVKESK. V lost 1 base and J lost 8; bases outside the gene matches: 9.

The V gene is TRBV30, the J gene TRBJ1-6, with TRBD1 matching 8 bases. The CDR3 sequence is 15 residues long. The V gene's germline CDR1 is GTSNPN and CDR2 SVGIG (reference sequence). Trimming at V came to 2 bases and at J to 10 bases, leaving 10 bases not matched to a gene. This chain's CDR3 is CAWSTRTGQGSPLHF. The CDR3 coding sequence is TGTGCCTGGAGTACCCGGACAGGGCAGGGCTCACCCCTCCACTTT.

V is TRBV27 and J is TRBJ2-1, with 13 bases matching TRBD2. The CDR3 sequence is 15 residues long. Germline V gene sequence: CDR1 MNHEY, CDR2 SMNVEV (reference sequence). Unmatched junction bases numbered 7, after V lost 5 bases and J lost 9 bases. CDR3 bases: TGTGCCAGCAGTCCACTAGCGGGGGGGCGTAGTGAGCAGTTCTTC. It is translated as CASSPLAGGRSEQFF.

The chain employs TRBV7-9 and TRBJ2-7; 8 bases line up with TRBD2. The germline CDR1 and CDR2 sequences are SEHNR and FQNEAQ (reference sequence). There are 16 residues in the CDR3. The V segment lost 2 bases and the J segment 5 bases; nucleotides outside the gene matches: 11. In DNA, the CDR3 is TGTGCCAGCAGCTTAAGCGGGGGCTGGGGGGGGAACGAGCAGTACTTC. It specifies CASSLSGGWGGNEQYF. Looking up the rest from reference TRBV7-9 and TRBJ2-7 gives the full variable domain: DTGVSQNPRHKITKRGQNVTFRCDPISEHNRLYWYRQTLGQGPEFLTYFQNEAQLEKSRLLSDRFSAERPKGSFSTLEIQRTEQGDSAMYLCASSLSGGWGGNEQYFGPGTRLTVT.

The chain combines TRBV4-3 with TRBJ1-1, with 7 bases that match TRBD1. CDR3 size: 14 residues. The trim removed 1 base at V and 5 bases at J, leaving 4 bases unmatched. Germline V gene data show CDR1 as LGHNA and CDR2 as YSLEER. The CDR3 here is CASSQGDRKTEAFF. The CDR3 region has the DNA TGCGCCAGCAGCCAAGGGGACAGAAAGACTGAAGCTTTCTTT.

Comment on this clone: The sample has other DNA sequences that encode this CDR3 too. The chain links TRBV6-6 to TRBJ1-5; 8 bases align to TRBD1. CDR1 is MNHNY and CDR2 is SVGAGI in the germline V gene (reference sequence). With V trimmed by 6 bases and J by 6 bases, 4 bases remained unmatched. CDR3 length equals 13 residues. CDR3 bases: TGTGCCAGCAGAGACAGGGGTAGTCAGCCCCAGCATTTT. This gives the protein CASRDRGSQPQHF.

This clone has just one count. V and J are TRBV27 and TRBJ2-7, with 10 positions matching TRBD1. CDR1 is MNHEY, CDR2 SMNVEV, per germline (reference sequence). The CDR3 is 13 amino acids. With V trimmed by 8 bases and J by 5 bases, 6 bases remained unmatched. The CDR3 sequence is CASRDRGLDEQYF. As DNA, the CDR3 is TGTGCCAGCCGGGACAGGGGTTTGGACGAGCAGTACTTC.

For the CDR3, the DNA is TGTGCCAGCAGTAACAGACAGGGAGCCCCCACCTCCTACGAGCAGTACTTC. Amino acids: CASSNRQGAPTSYEQYF. This rearrangement joins TRBV27 to TRBJ2-7, with 7 bases lining up with TRBD1. V shed 5 bases and J 0 bases; nucleotides not matched to a gene: 13. CDR1 MNHEY and CDR2 SMNVEV come from the germline V gene (reference sequence). The CDR3 loop spans 17 amino acids.

In its sample, this clone was seen once. This chain links TRBV29-1 with TRBJ2-3; TRBD1 aligns across 7 bases. Per germline, CDR1 SQVTM and CDR2 ANQGSEA. This CDR3 spans 12 amino acids. Trimming at V came to 7 bases and at J to 1 base, leaving 2 bases not matched to a gene. CDR3 residues: CSGQGGTDTQYF. The CDR3 DNA sequence: TGCAGCGGACAGGGAGGCACAGATACGCAGTATTTT.

V and J are TRBV6-6 and TRBJ1-1; TRBD1 is a possible D gene (6 bases). CDR3 length equals 15 residues. The V and J ends lost 0 bases and 8 bases respectively, with 16 bases between them. CDR1 is MNHNY and CDR2 is SVGAGI in the germline V gene (reference sequence). Written as DNA, the CDR3 is TGTGCCAGCAGTTACTCGGGGGGGCGCGATAACGAAGCTTTCTTT. Its protein product is CASSYSGGRDNEAFF.

The V call is TRBV11-3, the J call TRBJ1-1; weak D call: TRBD1 (6 bases). Trimming stripped 3 bases from V and 5 bases from J, with 10 bases between. The CDR3 spans 13 residues. In germline, CDR1 is SGHNT, CDR2 YENEEA. In DNA form, the CDR3 reads TGTGCCAGCAGCTTGGGGGGGGCGACTGAAGCTTTCTTT. Its protein product is CASSLGGATEAFF.

The chain recombines TRBV10-2 with TRBJ2-7; D perhaps matches TRBD2 (5 bases). This CDR3 contains 18 residues. Germline V lookup: CDR1 WSHSY, CDR2 SAAADI. Deletions cut 4 bases from V and 3 bases from J, with 25 bases between. Written as DNA, the CDR3 is TGCGCCAGCAGTGTCAGTATGCGGGCCGGAACCGAGCTCTACGAGCAGTACTTC. Its protein product is CASSVSMRAGTELYEQYF.

The sample holds one count of this clone. This rearrangement joins TRBV15 to TRBJ2-7; 8 nucleotides agree with TRBD2. J gave up 2 bases and V 1 base, and 13 bases lay outside the gene matches. Germline CDR1 LNHNV, CDR2 YYDKDF (reference sequence). This CDR3 contains 18 residues. This chain's CDR3 is CATSRVAGRRALPYEQYF. CDR3 nucleotide sequence: TGTGCCACCAGCAGAGTAGCGGGGCGCCGGGCTCTACCCTACGAGCAGTACTTC.

The chain recombines TRBV30 with TRBJ2-3; 8 bases align to TRBD2. This CDR3 comprises 14 residues. V dropped 5 bases and J dropped 4; count of bases not matched to a gene: 8. CDR1 and CDR2 (germline): GTSNPN, SVGIG (reference sequence). CDR3 region: CAWGSGGAPDTQYF. The CDR3 DNA is TGTGCCTGGGGGTCGGGGGGGGCCCCAGATACGCAGTATTTT.

This clone was observed a single time. The J gene is TRBJ2-5, the V gene TRBV9; D is unresolved. The CDR3 covers 15 residues. The germline V and J ends were trimmed by 0 bases and 0 bases, with 9 bases remaining between them. CDR1 is SGDLS, CDR2 YYNGEE, per germline. The CDR3 protein is CASSVGHMYQETQYF. The CDR3 coding sequence is TGTGCCAGCAGCGTAGGCCACATGTACCAAGAGACCCAGTACTTC.

This clone was seen a few times. V and J are TRBV6-5 and TRBJ1-2; TRBD1 matches 7 bases. CDR3 size: 14 residues. CDR1 MNHEY and CDR2 SVGAGI come from the germline V gene. The trim removed 5 bases at V and 3 bases at J, leaving 6 bases unmatched. CDR3 sequence: CASSTSGTDYGYTF. The CDR3, as DNA: TGTGCCAGCAGTACCTCCGGGACAGACTATGGCTACACCTTC.

The V gene is TRBV4-3, the J gene TRBJ2-3, with TRBD1 matching 7 bases. V lost 4 bases to trimming and J lost 4 bases; unmatched junction nucleotides: 8. The CDR3 runs 15 residues. Germline CDR1 and CDR2: LGHNA and YSLEER. This CDR3 is CASSPRQGGADTQYF. In DNA form, the CDR3 reads TGCGCCAGCAGCCCCCGACAGGGTGGGGCAGATACGCAGTATTTT.